Listed here are 25 T cell receptor beta chains from one sample, sequenced in a study of CD8+ T cells in alopecia areata. The treatment denotes: oral pan-JAK inhibitor, 5-10 mg twice daily. Sequencing templates came from extracted RNA that was reverse transcribed into cDNA. Generated by immunoSEQ multiplex PCR, the TCRdb table keeps only in-frame clones and is missing some. Of approximately 200,000 clones listed, roughly two fifths were seen once; the top ten hold about 2.6%. The material was CD4+ T cells sorted from blood, obtained at approximately week 36, from a patient treated with tofacitinib. The receptors were sampled from a human donor with alopecia areata.

This clone occurred a few times. V usage is TRBV7-9 and J usage is TRBJ2-1; 7 bases align to TRBD2. Germline V gene data show CDR1 as SEHNR and CDR2 as FQNEAQ (reference sequence). CDR3 size: 15 residues. The trim removed 5 bases at V and 2 bases at J, leaving 6 bases unmatched. CDR3 in DNA: TGTGCCAGCAGCGCACCGGGACTACCCTACAATGAGCAGTTCTTC. It translates to CASSAPGLPYNEQFF. Using reference TRBV7-9 and TRBJ2-1 for the parts outside the CDR3, the full variable domain is DTGVSQNPRHKITKRGQNVTFRCDPISEHNRLYWYRQTLGQGPEFLTYFQNEAQLEKSRLLSDRFSAERPKGSFSTLEIQRTEQGDSAMYLCASSAPGLPYNEQFFGPGTRLTVL.

This clone has only a few counts. The rearrangement links TRBV2 to TRBJ2-5; 7 bases are a match to TRBD1. Germline values: CDR1 SNHLY, CDR2 FYNNEI. The CDR3 is 14 amino acids. With V trimmed by 8 bases and J by 7 bases, 13 bases remained unmatched. CDR3 sequence: CASGVGRGHWTQYF. The CDR3 coding sequence is TGTGCCAGCGGAGTCGGAAGGGGGCATTGGACCCAGTACTTC.

V usage is TRBV4-2 and J usage is TRBJ1-2, with a possible D match to TRBD1 (5 bases). CDR1 and CDR2 from the germline V gene are LGHNA and YNFKEQ. The CDR3 totals 18 residues. V gave up 1 base and J gave up 5 bases, with 23 bases separating them. This CDR3 is CASSQGVTGRGNHYGYTF. The CDR3 DNA reads TGTGCCAGCAGCCAAGGGGTAACGGGACGCGGAAACCATTATGGCTACACCTTC.

This clone came up a few times. The chain uses TRBV29-1 and TRBJ2-7, with D possibly called TRBD1 or TRBD2 (5 bases each). This CDR3 is built from 15 residues. Germline assignment: CDR1 SQVTM and CDR2 ANQGSEA. V was shortened by 8 bases and J by 3 bases, with 23 bases between the two germline ends. The CDR3 loop is CSLSSTRDPYYEQYF. In DNA, the CDR3 is TGCAGCCTTTCCTCCACCAGGGACCCCTACTACGAGCAGTACTTC.

This clone came up a few times. This chain joins TRBV13 and TRBJ2-7; D remains unclear. With 0 bases removed from V and 1 base from J, the gap between germline ends came to 7 bases. Looked up from germline, CDR1 is PRHDT and CDR2 is FYEKMQ (reference sequence). This CDR3 has 14 residues. CDR3 in DNA: TGTGCCAGCAGCTTAGGCCCAGGATCCTACGAGCAGTACTTC. Its translation: CASSLGPGSYEQYF.

This chain joins TRBV7-2 and TRBJ2-1; 8 bases are shared with TRBD2. Germline V gene lookup returns CDR1 SGHTA and CDR2 FQGNSA. Trimming removed 8 bases from V and 5 bases from J; junction bases left unmatched: 5. The CDR3 has 13 residues. The CDR3 bases are TGTGCCAGCCGCCCCGGGGGGGACAATGAGCAGTTCTTC. It translates to CASRPGGDNEQFF.

The chain has TRBV11-2 and TRBJ2-1; D uncertain. This CDR3 spans 11 amino acids. Trimming took off 8 bases at V and 1 base at J, with 3 bases between the two ends. The germline V gene encodes CDR1 SGHAT and CDR2 FQNNGV. CDR3 nucleotide sequence: TGTGCCAGCGGATCCTACAATGAGCAGTTCTTC. This sequence encodes CASGSYNEQFF.

The rearrangement joins TRBV7-2 to TRBJ2-4, with D possibly being TRBD2 (6 bases). Trimming took off 5 bases at V and 7 bases at J, with 18 bases between the two ends. The CDR3 extends over 15 amino acids. Germline CDR1 is SGHTA and CDR2 is FQGNSA. The CDR3 spells CASSPLAGGTNIQYF. The CDR3 nucleotides are TGTGCCAGCAGCCCACTTGCTGGAGGGACGAACATTCAGTACTTC.

This sequence joins TRBV2 and TRBJ2-5; D not certain. The CDR3 spans 10 residues. V dropped 5 bases and J dropped 9 bases, with 7 bases sitting between them. The V gene's germline CDR1 is SNHLY and CDR2 FYNNEI. The CDR3 DNA is TGTGCCAGCAGTCTACAGCCCCAGTACTTC. Translation gives CASSLQPQYF.

The rearrangement uses TRBV9 and TRBJ2-1; possible D gene TRBD2, 6 bases. The CDR3 consists of 16 residues. Trimming removed 0 bases at V and 3 bases at J, with 13 bases between. Germline CDR1 and CDR2: SGDLS and YYNGEE. CDR3 residues: CASSVGGGGFYNEQFF. The CDR3 nucleotides are TGTGCCAGCAGCGTAGGTGGTGGGGGGTTCTACAATGAGCAGTTCTTC.

The chain links TRBV5-1 to TRBJ2-5; the D gene is possibly TRBD2 (6 bases). Germline values: CDR1 SGHRS, CDR2 YFSETQ. V was pared by 0 bases and J by 5 bases, with 17 bases between. This CDR3 is 16 amino acids long. The CDR3 sequence: CASSLAGSGPQETQYF. The CDR3 DNA reads TGCGCCAGCAGCTTGGCTGGTAGCGGACCGCAGGAGACCCAGTACTTC.

The sample holds a few counts of this clone. The chain joins TRBV2 to TRBJ2-5; D may correspond to TRBD1 or TRBD2 (5 bases each). The germline gives CDR1 SNHLY, CDR2 FYNNEI. CDR3 length: 13 amino acids. V dropped 8 bases and J dropped 5 bases, with 15 bases sitting between them. The CDR3 is CASVGARGETQYF. DNA of the CDR3: TGTGCCAGCGTCGGGGCACGGGGTGAGACCCAGTACTTC.

The rearrangement links TRBV5-6 to TRBJ2-5; 7 nucleotides agree with TRBD2. This CDR3 region has 15 residues. The ends lost 2 bases at V and 5 bases at J; junction bases unmatched: 9. CDR1 is SGHDT, CDR2 YYEEEE, per germline. In DNA form, the CDR3 reads TGTGCCAGCAGCTTCAGCGGGGACCATGGGGAGACCCAGTACTTC. Its protein is CASSFSGDHGETQYF.

The chain couples TRBV2 to TRBJ2-2; D is undetermined. The length of the CDR3 is 13 residues. The V and J ends lost 2 bases and 5 bases respectively, with 6 bases between them. Germline CDR1 reads SNHLY; CDR2 reads FYNNEI. This CDR3 reads CASSESRTGELFF. CDR3 in DNA: TGTGCCAGCAGTGAAAGCAGGACCGGGGAGCTGTTTTTT. Variable domain in full (rest from reference TRBV2 and TRBJ2-2): EPEVTQTPSHQVTQMGQEVILRCVPISNHLYFYWYRQILGQKVEFLVSFYNNEISEKSEIFDDQFSVERPDGSNFTLKIRSTKLEDSAMYFCASSESRTGELFFGEGSRLTVL.

This rearrangement joins TRBV21-1 to TRBJ2-5; the table calls TRBD1, which could not be checked here. TRBV21-1 is a pseudogene locus. The CDR3 spans 16 residues. CDR3 loop: CASSPGGDTYQETQYF. The CDR3 DNA sequence: TGTGCCAGCAGCCCAGGTGGGGACACTTACCAAGAGACCCAGTACTTC.

The gene calls are TRBV30 and TRBJ1-5; D is ambiguous. Germline V gene sequence: CDR1 GTSNPN, CDR2 SVGIG (reference sequence). The CDR3 is made up of 13 amino acids. V lost 1 base, J lost 5 bases, and 9 bases lay in between. This CDR3 is CAWSEGGHQPQHF. The CDR3 DNA sequence: TGTGCCTGGAGTGAGGGCGGTCATCAGCCCCAGCATTTT. Filled out from reference TRBV30 and TRBJ1-5, the complete variable domain reads SQTIHQWPATLVQPVGSPLSLECTVEGTSNPNLYWYRQAAGRGLQLLFYSVGIGQISSEVPQNLSASRPQDRQFILSSKKLLLSDSGFYLCAWSEGGHQPQHFGDGTRLSIL.

This clone has just a few counts. The rearrangement uses TRBV29-1 and TRBJ2-2, with D unclear. The CDR3 runs 14 residues. Germline lookup yields CDR1 SQVTM and CDR2 ANQGSEA. Deletions cut 6 bases from V and 6 bases from J, with 17 bases between. This CDR3 reads CSVQKVRGPGELFF. The DNA for the CDR3 is TGCAGCGTGCAAAAAGTAAGAGGACCCGGGGAGCTGTTTTTT.

This sequence joins TRBV4-1 and TRBJ2-4; D perhaps matches TRBD1 (6 bases). CDR1 and CDR2 from the germline V gene are MGHRA and YSYEKL. Trimming took off 0 bases at V and 0 bases at J, with 21 bases between the two ends. The CDR3 is 20 residues long. The CDR3 protein is CASSQDQGQGEGLAKNIQYF. The CDR3, as DNA: TGCGCCAGCAGCCAAGATCAGGGGCAGGGCGAGGGGTTAGCCAAAAACATTCAGTACTTC.

The V and J genes are TRBV2 and TRBJ2-3; D is unresolved. V lost 10 bases and J 7 bases, leaving 18 bases between the germline ends. The germline gives CDR1 SNHLY, CDR2 FYNNEI. The CDR3 totals 13 residues. The CDR3 region has the DNA TGTGCCACCCGCACACGGGCCGCTCATACGCAGTATTTT. It codes for CATRTRAAHTQYF.

The rearrangement joins TRBV30 to TRBJ1-1; D unresolved. V dropped 4 bases and J dropped 6 bases, with 9 bases sitting between them. The germline gives CDR1 GTSNPN, CDR2 SVGIG (reference sequence). This CDR3 contains 11 residues. This CDR3 is CAWTGFAEAFF. The CDR3 DNA reads as TGTGCCTGGACTGGGTTTGCTGAAGCTTTCTTT.

V is TRBV30 and J is TRBJ1-2; D is unclear. V lost 1 base and J lost 3, with 9 bases in between. The CDR3 runs 13 residues. CDR1 and CDR2 from the germline V gene are GTSNPN and SVGIG (reference sequence). CDR3: CAWSGSPYYGYTF. As DNA, the CDR3 is TGTGCCTGGAGTGGAAGCCCTTACTATGGCTACACCTTC.

V gene TRBV7-9 combines with J gene TRBJ2-2, with D unclear. Germline lookup yields CDR1 SEHNR and CDR2 FQNEAQ (reference sequence). The CDR3 is 16 amino acids. V was pared by 3 bases and J by 7 bases, with 18 bases between. CDR3: CASSFSGRTWLGELFF. The CDR3 DNA reads as TGTGCCAGCAGCTTTTCCGGACGGACCTGGCTCGGGGAGCTGTTTTTT. Full variable domain (remainder filled in from reference TRBV7-9 and TRBJ2-2): DTGVSQNPRHKITKRGQNVTFRCDPISEHNRLYWYRQTLGQGPEFLTYFQNEAQLEKSRLLSDRFSAERPKGSFSTLEIQRTEQGDSAMYLCASSFSGRTWLGELFFGEGSRLTVL.

The chain joins TRBV7-2 to TRBJ2-5, with no clear D. V shed 6 bases and J shed 1 base, with 15 bases lying between them. Germline CDR1 reads SGHTA; CDR2 reads FQGNSA. This CDR3 contains 15 residues. As DNA, the CDR3 is TGTGCCAGCAGTATTCTCATCGGATCCCAAGAGACCCAGTACTTC. This codes for CASSILIGSQETQYF. Based on the CDR3 plus reference TRBV7-2 and TRBJ2-5, the full variable domain is GAGVSQSPSNKVTEKGKDVELRCDPISGHTALYWYRQSLGQGLEFLIYFQGNSAPDKSGLPSDRFSAERTGGSVSTLTIQRTQQEDSAVYLCASSILIGSQETQYFGPGTRLLVL.

This chain uses TRBV6-5 with TRBJ2-7; D is ambiguous. V gave up 0 bases and J gave up 1 base, with 4 bases separating them. From germline, CDR1 is MNHEY and CDR2 SVGAGI. This CDR3 is built from 13 residues. CDR3 loop: CASSYSRSYEQYF. The CDR3 DNA follows: TGTGCCAGCAGTTACTCAAGATCCTACGAGCAGTACTTC.

There are a few counts of this clone. The chain has TRBV7-9 and TRBJ1-1; perhaps TRBD1 as D (6 bases). Trimming cost V 5 bases and J 2 bases, with 12 bases left between them. Germline V gene lookup returns CDR1 SEHNR and CDR2 FQNEAQ (reference sequence). The CDR3 covers 14 residues. The CDR3 here is CASSTDSVNTEAFF. CDR3 coding DNA: TGTGCCAGCAGCACGGACAGCGTTAACACTGAAGCTTTCTTT. The whole variable domain, remainder taken from reference TRBV7-9 and TRBJ1-1, is DTGVSQNPRHKITKRGQNVTFRCDPISEHNRLYWYRQTLGQGPEFLTYFQNEAQLEKSRLLSDRFSAERPKGSFSTLEIQRTEQGDSAMYLCASSTDSVNTEAFFGQGTRLTVV.